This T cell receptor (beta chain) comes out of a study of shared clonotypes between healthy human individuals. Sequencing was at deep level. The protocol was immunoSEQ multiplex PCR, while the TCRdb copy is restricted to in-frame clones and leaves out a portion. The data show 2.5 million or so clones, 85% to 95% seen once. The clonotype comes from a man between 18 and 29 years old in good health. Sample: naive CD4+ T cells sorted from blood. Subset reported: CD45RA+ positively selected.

DNA for the CDR3: TGTGCCAGCAGTCCTTCAGGGAAGCCCCACGAGCAGTACTTC. Translation gives CASSPSGKPHEQYF. The chain carries TRBV28 and TRBJ2-7, with a possible D match to TRBD1 (5 bases). Trimming took 5 bases from V and 5 from J, leaving 16 bases between them. CDR1 and CDR2 (germline): MDHEN, SYDVKM. The CDR3 extends over 14 amino acids.